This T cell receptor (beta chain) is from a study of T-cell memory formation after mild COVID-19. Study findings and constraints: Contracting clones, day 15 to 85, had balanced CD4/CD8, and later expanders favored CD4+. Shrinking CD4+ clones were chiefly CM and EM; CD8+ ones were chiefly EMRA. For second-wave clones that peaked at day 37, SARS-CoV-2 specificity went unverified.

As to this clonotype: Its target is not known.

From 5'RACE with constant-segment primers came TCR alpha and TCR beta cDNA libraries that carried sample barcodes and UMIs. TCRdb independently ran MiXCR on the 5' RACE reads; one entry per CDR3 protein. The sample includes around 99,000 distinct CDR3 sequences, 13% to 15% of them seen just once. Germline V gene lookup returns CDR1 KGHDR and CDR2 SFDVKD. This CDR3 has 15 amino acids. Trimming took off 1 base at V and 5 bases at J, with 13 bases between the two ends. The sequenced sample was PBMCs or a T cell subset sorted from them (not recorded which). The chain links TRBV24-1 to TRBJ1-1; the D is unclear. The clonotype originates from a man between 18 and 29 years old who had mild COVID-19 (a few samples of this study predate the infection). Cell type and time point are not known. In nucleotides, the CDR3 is TGTGCCACCAGTGATTTTTTAGGAACTGGGACTGAAGCTTTCTTT. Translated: CATSDFLGTGTEAFF.